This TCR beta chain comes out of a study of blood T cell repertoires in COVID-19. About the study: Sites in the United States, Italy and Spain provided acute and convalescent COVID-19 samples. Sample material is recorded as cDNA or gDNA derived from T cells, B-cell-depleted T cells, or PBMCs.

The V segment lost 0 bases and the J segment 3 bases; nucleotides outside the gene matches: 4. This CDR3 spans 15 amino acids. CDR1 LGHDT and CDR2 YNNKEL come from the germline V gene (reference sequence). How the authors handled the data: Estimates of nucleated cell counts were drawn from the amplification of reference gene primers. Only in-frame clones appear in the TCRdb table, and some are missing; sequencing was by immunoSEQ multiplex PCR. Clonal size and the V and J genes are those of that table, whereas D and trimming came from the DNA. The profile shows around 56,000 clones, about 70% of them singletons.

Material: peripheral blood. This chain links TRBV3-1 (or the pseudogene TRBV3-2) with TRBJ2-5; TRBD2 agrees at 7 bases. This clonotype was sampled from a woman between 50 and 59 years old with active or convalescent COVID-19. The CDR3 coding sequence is TGTGCCAGCAGCCAAGATGCTGGGAGGGAAGAGACCCAGTACTTC. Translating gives CASSQDAGREETQYF.